This entry describes one TCR beta chain. Its antigen remains unknown. This sample was taken from a study of vaccination effects on CD4 cells after COVID-19. Trimming removed 3 bases from V and 5 bases from J, with 16 bases in between. The CDR3 covers 15 residues. Germline loops: CDR1 SGHDN, CDR2 FVKESK. Before sequencing, viral peptide pools were used by the ViraFEST assay to expand antigen-specific CD4+ T cells. CD4+ T cell isolation took place after approximately ten days of culture. BNT162b2 vaccine or mRNA-1273 vaccine was given to participants in two doses. Cultivation was performed at roughly 2 million PBMC per well with roughly 10 IU/ml IL-2 and 10 ug/ml peptides added. The protocol was immunoSEQ multiplex PCR, while the TCRdb copy is restricted to in-frame clones and leaves out a portion. The data show 60,000 to 90,000 clones, with about 81% seen just once and around 1.3% held by the top ten.

The origin of this receptor is a human donor who received a COVID-19 vaccine. The chain uses TRBV14 and TRBJ1-2, with D perhaps matching TRBD1 (5 bases). Sequencing was performed on CD4+ T cells from PBMCs cultured with HCoV-229E spike peptides, taken after COVID-19 vaccination. CDR3 sequence (DNA): TGTGCCAGCAGCCACCAACCGGGACCCCCATATGGCTACACCTTC. Its protein is CASSHQPGPPYGYTF.